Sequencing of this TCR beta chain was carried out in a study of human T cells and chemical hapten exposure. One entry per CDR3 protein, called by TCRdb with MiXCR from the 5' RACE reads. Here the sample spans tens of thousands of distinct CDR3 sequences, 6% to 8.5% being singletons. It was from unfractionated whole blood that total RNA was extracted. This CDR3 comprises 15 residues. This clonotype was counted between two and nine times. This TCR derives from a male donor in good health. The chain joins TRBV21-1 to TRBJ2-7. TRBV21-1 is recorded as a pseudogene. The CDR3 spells CASSKGPRRAYEQYF. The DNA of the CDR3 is TGTGCCAGCAGCAAAGGGCCTCGAAGGGCCTACGAGCAGTACTTC.